A selection of T cell receptor beta chains follows, all from one sample in a study of control samples from healthy donors and cancer patients. TCRdb's copy holds only in-frame clones and misses some; the assay was immunoSEQ multiplex PCR. The data contain tens of thousands of clones, about 88% of them singletons. Sample: blood. These TCRs come from a woman aged 70-85 years in good health. CDR3s include the opening cysteine and the closing phenylalanine or tryptophan. D genes are given only for firm matches. Clone size is given for some rows only: seen once, a few or many times, or a class if the clone is expanded.

>few|TRBJ1-5|TRBV11-2|-
TGTGCCAGCAGCTTTCGAGCGACAGCAAGCAATCAGCCCCAGCATTTT
CASSFRATASNQPQHF
>-|TRBJ2-1|TRBV30|-
TGTGCCTGGAGTTTGGGACCTTACAATGAGCAGTTCTTC
CAWSLGPYNEQFF
>-|TRBJ1-4|TRBV18|TRBD1
TGTGCCAGCTCACCACCGTTGGACAGGGGGGTTGTAGGAGAAAAACTGTTTTTT
CASSPPLDRGVVGEKLFF
>-|TRBJ2-3|TRBV5-1|-
TGCGCCAGCAGTAAGGGGGGCAAACCAGATACGCAGTATTTT
CASSKGGKPDTQYF
>-|TRBJ1-1|TRBV6-2/TRBV6-3|-
TGTGCCAGCAGCACGACGAACACTGAAGCTTTCTTT
CASSTTNTEAFF
>-|TRBJ2-1|TRBV5-1|-
TGCGCCAGCAGATTTCAGGGATTCGATAATGAGCAGTTCTTC
CASRFQGFDNEQFF
>once|TRBJ2-2|TRBV27|-
TGTGCCAGCAGGGAGACAGTGCTTCGGGGGGAGCTGTTTTTT
CASRETVLRGELFF
>-|TRBJ2-1|TRBV5-1|TRBD1
TGCGCCAGCAGCTTTGCTGACAGGGACCCCGATGAGCAGTTCTTC
CASSFADRDPDEQFF
>few|TRBJ1-5|TRBV2|-
TGTGCCAGCGAGGGAGACAATGTAGGTCAGCCCCAGCATTTT
CASEGDNVGQPQHF
>-|TRBJ2-1|TRBV2|TRBD2
TGTGCCAGCAGTGATCCTGGACTAGCGTCGTTCCATGAGCAGTTCTTC
CASSDPGLASFHEQFF
>-|TRBJ2-4|TRBV6-2/TRBV6-3|TRBD2
TGTGCCAGCAGTTACTTGTCTGCGGGAGGGCCCGACATTCAGTACTTC
CASSYLSAGGPDIQYF
>few|TRBJ1-2|TRBV2|TRBD1
TGTGCCAGCAGAAACAGGGGCGCTAACTATGGCTACACCTTC
CASRNRGANYGYTF
>-|TRBJ2-1|TRBV14|-
TGTGCCAGCAGCCAGGGGGGTGCCAGCGAGCAGTTCTTC
CASSQGGASEQFF
>-|TRBJ2-2|TRBV18|-
TGTGCCAGCTCACAGGACAGCTATTGGTTTGGGGAGCTGTTTTTT
CASSQDSYWFGELFF
>-|TRBJ2-7|TRBV5-5|-
TGTGCCAGCAGCTTGGAGTCCCAGTTCTACGAGCAGTACTTC
CASSLESQFYEQYF
>once|TRBJ1-1|TRBV25-1|-
TGTGCCAGCAGTGAATTGGAGCAAGAAGCTTTCTTT
CASSELEQEAFF
>once|TRBJ2-7|TRBV19|TRBD1
TGTGCCAGTACAGGGGGCAACTACGAGCAGTACTTC
CASTGGNYEQYF
>-|TRBJ2-3|TRBV5-1|TRBD1
TGCGCCAGCAGCTTGGGGGACAGGGAATGGGATACGCAGTATTTT
CASSLGDREWDTQYF
>-|TRBJ1-5|TRBV19|TRBD1
TGTGCCAGTAGTATCCCAGGGGGCTATAGCAATCAGCCCCAGCATTTT
CASSIPGGYSNQPQHF
>once|TRBJ2-7|TRBV5-1|TRBD1
TGCGCCAGCAGCTTCGGGACAGGTAGCTACGAGCAGTACTTC
CASSFGTGSYEQYF
>-|TRBJ2-1|TRBV7-3|-
TGTGCCAGCAGCTCGTGGGGCCCCAGTTACAATGAGCAGTTCTTC
CASSSWGPSYNEQFF
>-|TRBJ2-7|TRBV2|-
TGTGCCAGCAGTGATGGGTCCCTCAACCCCTACGAGCAGTACTTC
CASSDGSLNPYEQYF
>-|TRBJ1-2|TRBV12-3/TRBV12-4|TRBD1
TGTGCCAGCAGTCTCCAGACAGGGTCAGGCTACACCTTC
CASSLQTGSGYTF
>-|TRBJ2-2|TRBV28|TRBD1
TGTGCCAGCAGTTTACCTACAGGGGGGACCGGGGAGCTGTTTTTT
CASSLPTGGTGELFF
>once|TRBJ2-7|TRBV5-5|-
TGTGCCAGCAGGACCGAACCGGGTTTTGGCTACGAGCAGTACTTC
CASRTEPGFGYEQYF
>-|TRBJ1-6|TRBV9|-
TGTGCCAGCAGCGCCTCGACACCCCCCCAGCCCTCACCCCTCCACTTT
CASSASTPPQPSPLHF
>-|TRBJ2-2|TRBV15|TRBD1
TGTGCCACCAGCAGGGCCGGGACAGGACAAGGGGAGCTGTTTTTT
CATSRAGTGQGELFF
>-|TRBJ2-1|TRBV19|TRBD1
TGTGCCAGTAGACAGGGGGCAGAGGATGAGCAGTTCTTC
CASRQGAEDEQFF
>-|TRBJ1-5|TRBV27|-
TGTGCCAGCAGTGGGGGGGTGGGGTCCAGTTTTCTAGCCCAGCATTTT
CASSGGVGSSFLAQHF
>medium-sized|TRBJ2-2|TRBV5-4|-
TGTGCCAGCAGCTTGGCCGGGGGCGCGAACACCGGGGAGCTGTTTTTT
CASSLAGGANTGELFF
>once|TRBJ1-1|TRBV10-2|-
TGCGCCAGCGGGAGAGGGGACACTGAAGCTTTCTTT
CASGRGDTEAFF
>-|TRBJ1-4|TRBV7-9|-
TGTGCCAGCAGCCCCGGACAGAATGAAAAACTGTTTTTT
CASSPGQNEKLFF
>-|TRBJ2-2|TRBV10-3|TRBD2
TGTGCCATCGCCTCCCTAGCGGGAGGGACCGGGGAGCTGTTTTTT
CAIASLAGGTGELFF
>-|TRBJ1-1|TRBV6-2/TRBV6-3|-
TGTGCCAGCAGTTACCTCGGACAGCGGGAAGCTTTCTTT
CASSYLGQREAFF
>-|TRBJ2-2|TRBV27|TRBD1
TGTGCCAGCAGTGCCTGGACAGGGGGCGCCGCCGGGGAGCTGTTTTTT
CASSAWTGGAAGELFF
>-|TRBJ1-1|TRBV2|-
TGTGCCAGCAGTGTGGAGTCCTTGAACACTGAAGCTTTCTTT
CASSVESLNTEAFF
>-|TRBJ2-5|TRBV14|TRBD1
TGTGCCAGCAGCCCTAACTTACCGAGACAGGGGACGAAGACCCAGTACTTC
CASSPNLPRQGTKTQYF
>-|TRBJ1-2|TRBV28|-
TGTGCCAGCAGGTTGGGGACGGTCTATGGCTACACCTTC
CASRLGTVYGYTF
>-|TRBJ1-3|TRBV3-1/TRBV3-2|TRBD1
TGTGCCAGCAGCCAACATAGACAGGGAATAGGAAACACCATATATTTT
CASSQHRQGIGNTIYF
>-|TRBJ1-2|TRBV7-6|TRBD1
TGTGCCAGCAGCTCCCGGACAGGGTGGCCCACGGATGATGGCTACACCTTC
CASSSRTGWPTDDGYTF
>-|TRBJ1-2|TRBV21-1|-
TGTGCCAGCAGCACCCACGATAGATACAGGGTCGCTAACTATGGCTACACCTTC
CASSTHDRYRVANYGYTF
>-|TRBJ1-1|TRBV5-1|-
TGCGCCAGCAGCTTGGAGGATCGAACGAACACTGAAGCTTTCTTT
CASSLEDRTNTEAFF